The rows below give T cell receptor beta chains drawn from one sample of a study of shared clonotypes between healthy human individuals. TCRdb's table, derived via immunoSEQ multiplex PCR, lists solely in-frame clones and lacks some. The sample comprises around 2.1 million clones, approximately 94% of which are singletons, and about 1.8% rests with the top ten. The sample comprised naive CD8+ T cells from PBMCs. Receptor source: a man between 18 and 35 years old in good health. Some clones in this sample may be carry-over from other donors' samples. CDR3s include the opening cysteine and the closing phenylalanine or tryptophan. D genes are given only for firm matches. Rows may omit the clone size; those that give it use once, few, many or a size class.

TRBJ1-2 TRBV7-9 - - TGTGCCAGCAGCCCGGGGCTGAGAAAGGGCTACACCTTC CASSPGLRKGYTF
TRBJ2-5 TRBV5-6 - - TGTGCCAGCAGCTCCCCCGCAGAGACCCAGTACTTC CASSSPAETQYF
TRBJ2-6 TRBV4-1 TRBD2 - TGCGCCAGCAGCCACCCTCGTCGGGAGGGTTCAGGAGCCAACGTCCTGACTTTC CASSHPRREGSGANVLTF
TRBJ2-7 TRBV7-8 - once TGTGCCAGCCGCGGGGGACAGGATTACTACGAGCAGTACTTC CASRGGQDYYEQYF
TRBJ1-1 TRBV5-6 - - TGTGCCAGCAGCGCGGGGACGCGGGGGACTGAAGCTTTCTTT CASSAGTRGTEAFF
TRBJ2-7 TRBV9 - - TGTGCCAGCAGCGTAGGTCGGTCGGGATACGAGCAGTACTTC CASSVGRSGYEQYF
TRBJ2-3 TRBV13 TRBD2 - TGTGCCAGCAGCTCCCGGGAGGGGACACAGAGCTTGGGCGACACAGATACGCAGTATTTT CASSSREGTQSLGDTDTQYF
TRBJ2-5 TRBV4-1 - - TGCGCCAGCAGCCAAGCTAGGACAGCTACACAAGAGACCCAGTACTTC CASSQARTATQETQYF
TRBJ1-2 TRBV28 TRBD1 - TGTGCCAGCAGTTTTCAGGGGGCTGACGGCTACACCTTC CASSFQGADGYTF
TRBJ2-7 TRBV7-3 - - TGTGCCAGCAGCCATAGTTCCGGCTCCTACGAGCAGTACTTC CASSHSSGSYEQYF
TRBJ2-1 TRBV19 - - TGTGCCAGTAGTATCATGCTGAGCTCCTACAATGAGCAGTTCTTC CASSIMLSSYNEQFF
TRBJ2-2 TRBV9 - - TGTGCCAGCAGCGTTTGGCGGGATAACACCGGGGAGCTGTTTTTT CASSVWRDNTGELFF
TRBJ1-5 TRBV28 - - TGTGCCAGCAGTTTACAGGAAGGACGATTTGATCAGCCCCAGCATTTT CASSLQEGRFDQPQHF
TRBJ2-1 TRBV5-1 TRBD2 - TGCGCCAGCAGCTTGGGGGTAGCGGGAGACTCCTACAATGAGCAGTTCTTC CASSLGVAGDSYNEQFF
TRBJ2-7 TRBV29-1 - - TGCAGCGTTGAATTCCTTGCGGGCAAGTCCTACGAGCAGTACTTC CSVEFLAGKSYEQYF
TRBJ2-7 TRBV19 TRBD2 - TGTGCCAGCGGACTAGCCATAGCTAACGAGCAGTACTTC CASGLAIANEQYF
TRBJ2-1 TRBV29-1 TRBD1 - TGCAGCGCCAAAGGACAGGGAGTTAATGAGCAGTTCTTC CSAKGQGVNEQFF
TRBJ2-7 TRBV5-6 TRBD2 - TGTGCCAGCAGCTTGGGAGCGGGAGGAGGCTACGAGCAGTACTTC CASSLGAGGGYEQYF
TRBJ2-7 TRBV5-8 - - TGTGCCAGCAGCTTGGTAGGGGAAGGGTCCGACGAGCAGTACTTC CASSLVGEGSDEQYF
TRBJ1-1 TRBV30 TRBD1 - TGTGCCTGGATTCGGACAGGGACGGGGACTGAAGCTTTCTTT CAWIRTGTGTEAFF
TRBJ2-7 TRBV28 - - TGTGCCAGCAGTTTTGGTGGCGAGCAGTACTTC CASSFGGEQYF
TRBJ2-7 TRBV7-8 TRBD2 - TGTGCCAGCAGCTTAGCGGGGACTAGTGTAGGAGAGCAGTACTTC CASSLAGTSVGEQYF
TRBJ2-4 TRBV4-2 - - TGTGCCAGCAGCCAAGATCAAGCGGGGACAGTCCAAAACATTCAGTACTTC CASSQDQAGTVQNIQYF
TRBJ1-5 TRBV30 - - TGTGCCTGGAGTCCCCGCGGGGCAGGCCAGCCCCAGCATTTT CAWSPRGAGQPQHF